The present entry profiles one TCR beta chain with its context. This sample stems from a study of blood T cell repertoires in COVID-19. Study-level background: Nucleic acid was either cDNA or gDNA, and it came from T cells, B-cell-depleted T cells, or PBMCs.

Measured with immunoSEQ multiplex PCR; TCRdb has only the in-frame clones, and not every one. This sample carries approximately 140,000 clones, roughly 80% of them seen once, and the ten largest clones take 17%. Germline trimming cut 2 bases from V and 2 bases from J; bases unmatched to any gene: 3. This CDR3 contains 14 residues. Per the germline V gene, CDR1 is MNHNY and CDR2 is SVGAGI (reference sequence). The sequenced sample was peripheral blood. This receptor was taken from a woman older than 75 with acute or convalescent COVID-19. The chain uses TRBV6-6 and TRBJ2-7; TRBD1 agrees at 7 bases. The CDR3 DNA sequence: TGTGCCAGCAGTTACGGACAGGCCACCTACGAGCAGTACTTC. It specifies CASSYGQATYEQYF.